Below, one T cell receptor (beta chain) is given with its context. The antigen is not known. Sequence at one end of the junction differs from germline and may be a read error. The source of the sample is a study of CD8 T cells in ankylosing spondylitis. Quantitative 5'-RACE with molecular barcodes generated TCR beta libraries. Via MiXCR, TCRdb re-called the 5' RACE reads, giving one row per CDR3 protein. The repertoire holds just over 350,000 distinct CDR3 sequences, with 20% to 25% as singletons. Study-level points and caveats: Enrichment of disease-linked clones was reportedly significant in matched ankylosing spondylitis synovial fluid.

This CDR3 is 15 amino acids long. CDR1 is SGHVS, CDR2 FQNEAQ, per germline. The V and J genes are TRBV7-8 and TRBJ2-3; 9 nucleotides match TRBD2. Specimen: blood, either unsorted or a sorted T cell fraction (not recorded which). This TCR came from a male donor with ankylosing spondylitis or in good health (not recorded which). CDR3 DNA sequence: TGTGACAGCAGCTCCTTAGCGGGGGCGACAGATACGCAGTATTTT. This codes for CDSSSLAGATDTQYF.